Presented here are 10 T cell receptor beta chains from one specimen sequenced in a study of blood T cell repertoires in COVID-19. Sequencing was performed with immunoSEQ multiplex PCR; in TCRdb, only in-frame clones are kept and a portion is missing. Among around 100,000 clones listed, roughly 92% were seen once. Specimen: peripheral blood. These receptors were obtained from a woman aged 50 to 60 with COVID-19, enrolled during active disease.

As concerns this clone: Other DNA sequences in the sample encode the same CDR3. The genes are TRBV5-1 and TRBJ2-3; tentative D call: TRBD2 (6 bases). The CDR3 length is 14 residues. Trimming took 0 bases from V and 1 from J, leaving 6 bases between them. CDR1 is SGHRS, CDR2 YFSETQ, per germline. The CDR3 DNA reads as TGCGCCAGCAGCTTGGTAGCGGGCACAGATACGCAGTATTTT. This translates into CASSLVAGTDTQYF.

The gene calls are TRBV27 and TRBJ1-2; 9 bases fit TRBD1. V lost 1 base and J lost 5; bases outside the gene matches: 11. This CDR3 has 17 amino acids. Germline V CDR1 and CDR2: MNHEY, SMNVEV (reference sequence). The CDR3 region has the DNA TGTGCCAGCAGTTTATACTCGGACAGGGGTGGGCTATATGGCTACACCTTC. It yields the protein CASSLYSDRGGLYGYTF.

In nucleotides, the CDR3 is TGCGCCAGCAGCTCTGGGACATTCCAAGAGACCCAGTACTTC. As protein: CASSSGTFQETQYF. The chain carries TRBV5-1 and TRBJ2-5, with a weak D call TRBD1 (6 bases). Trimming shortened V by 3 bases and J by 1 base, and 10 bases separated the two germline ends. The germline V gene has CDR1 SGHRS and CDR2 YFSETQ. This CDR3 is built from 14 residues.

This rearrangement joins TRBV28 to TRBJ2-7, with 7 bases fitting TRBD1. V was clipped by 7 bases and J by 3 bases; unmatched bases: 12. There are 15 residues in the CDR3. The V gene's germline CDR1 is MDHEN and CDR2 SYDVKM. CDR3 sequence: CASTRPTGVDYEQYF. CDR3 DNA: TGTGCCAGCACCCGCCCTACAGGGGTGGACTACGAGCAGTACTTC.

In nucleotides, the CDR3 is TGTGCCACTAAAGCGAATGAATTCAATTCACCCCTCCACTTT. This gives the protein CATKANEFNSPLHF. The chain has TRBV28 and TRBJ1-6; D is unclear. Trimming left V 10 bases short and J 7 bases short, with 17 bases between. The CDR3 is 14 amino acids. Germline loops: CDR1 MDHEN, CDR2 SYDVKM.

The J gene is TRBJ1-6, the V gene TRBV19; the D gene is possibly TRBD1 (6 bases). Looked up from germline, CDR1 is LNHDA and CDR2 is SQIVND (reference sequence). The CDR3 length is 13 residues. V was pared by 11 bases and J by 2 bases, with 10 bases between. Here the CDR3 reads CASGVAYNSPLHF. CDR3 DNA: TGTGCCTCAGGGGTAGCCTATAATTCACCCCTCCACTTT.

This chain uses TRBV2 with TRBJ1-3; unclear D gene. Germline CDR1 and CDR2: SNHLY and FYNNEI. The CDR3 is 12 amino acids. Trimming removed 4 bases at V and 12 bases at J, with 13 bases between. The CDR3 DNA is TGTGCCAGCAGTGTACATCCAAAATTCATATATTTT. Translating gives CASSVHPKFIYF.

The chain couples TRBV6-6 to TRBJ1-2; D may be TRBD1 (6 bases). This CDR3 has 12 residues. Germline V gene sequence: CDR1 MNHNY, CDR2 SVGAGI (reference sequence). With 7 bases removed from V and 7 bases from J, the gap between germline ends came to 13 bases. This CDR3 is CASIAGASGYTF. The CDR3 DNA reads TGTGCCAGCATCGCAGGGGCTAGTGGCTACACCTTC.

The V call is TRBV6-1, the J call TRBJ1-2; tentatively, D is TRBD1 (5 bases). The CDR3 loop spans 16 amino acids. Trimming took 4 bases from V and 1 from J, leaving 16 bases between them. Germline assignment: CDR1 MNHNS and CDR2 SASEGT. The CDR3 reads CASSGVDRELNYGYTF. The CDR3 DNA is TGTGCCAGCAGTGGGGTAGACAGAGAACTTAACTATGGCTACACCTTC.

This chain links TRBV2 with TRBJ2-7; 8 nucleotides agree with TRBD1. CDR3 size: 14 residues. Germline loops: CDR1 SNHLY, CDR2 FYNNEI. V was pared by 7 bases and J by 5 bases, with 10 bases of the junction left unmatched. The CDR3 nucleotides read TGTGCCAGCAAGTTTGGGACAGGCCGCGACGAGCAGTACTTC. Translation: CASKFGTGRDEQYF.